These 22 T cell receptor beta chains came from one sample sequenced in a study of T cells in Graves' hyperthyroidism and ophthalmopathy. Amplification of TCR beta CDR3 regions used RNA as the template. The TCR CDR3 first-round RT-PCR relied on the HTBI primer set. TCRdb called the multiplex PCR reads again in MiXCR, with one record for every CDR3 protein. This sample has some 250,000 distinct CDR3 sequences, with more than 14% found just once. Input material: blood. These receptor sequences come from a woman in her forties with Graves' hyperthyroidism that later progressed to Graves' ophthalmopathy.

This clonotype was counted many times. The chain is built from TRBV20-1 and TRBJ2-7; weak D call: TRBD1 (6 bases). V was clipped by 3 bases and J by 4 bases, with 16 bases between them. The length of the CDR3 is 14 residues. Germline CDR1 is DFQATT and CDR2 is SNEGSKA (reference sequence). CDR3 coding DNA: TGCAGTGCTAGCATGCCAGGGGTCCTATACGAGCAGTACTTC. It is translated as CSASMPGVLYEQYF.

This clonotype has ten or more counts. The V and J genes are TRBV4-1 and TRBJ2-7; 7 nucleotides match TRBD2. Per the germline V gene, CDR1 is MGHRA and CDR2 is YSYEKL. This CDR3 has 16 amino acids. V lost 4 bases to trimming and J lost 2 bases; unmatched junction nucleotides: 11. The CDR3 nucleotides are TGCGCCAGCAGCCTTTCCCCGGGACTACCCGCCTACGAGCAGTACTTC. As protein: CASSLSPGLPAYEQYF.

This clonotype appeared many times. Here the CDR3 reads CASSLSGDTYNEQFF. CDR3 nucleotides: TGCGCCAGCAGCTTATCAGGGGATACCTACAATGAGCAGTTCTTC. The chain combines TRBV5-1 with TRBJ2-1, with D possibly TRBD1 on 6 matching bases. CDR1 SGHRS and CDR2 YFSETQ come from the germline V gene. Trimming pared 2 bases from V and 2 bases from J, leaving 11 bases between. The CDR3 sequence is 15 residues long.

In its sample, this clonotype was seen many times. The V gene is TRBV2, the J gene TRBJ1-5; 8 bases map to TRBD1. CDR3 length: 12 residues. Germline lookup yields CDR1 SNHLY and CDR2 FYNNEI. J lost 11 bases, V lost 6 bases, and 6 bases had no gene match. For the CDR3, the DNA is TGTGCCAGCAGGGGAATACAGGGGGCCCAGCATTTT. Translated: CASRGIQGAQHF.

This clonotype was detected ten times or more. The chain couples TRBV13 to TRBJ2-7; 12 bases are shared with TRBD2. Germline V lookup: CDR1 PRHDT, CDR2 FYEKMQ (reference sequence). The CDR3 runs to 17 residues. Losses at the gene ends were 4 bases for V and 2 bases for J; bases not matched to a gene: 9. The CDR3 DNA sequence: TGTGCCAGCAGCTCTACCTCAGGACTAGCGGGAACCTACGAGCAGTACTTC. It specifies CASSSTSGLAGTYEQYF.

This clonotype was recorded many times. V and J are TRBV20-1 and TRBJ1-1, with 10 bases matching TRBD1. This CDR3 has 11 amino acids. V trimming: 6 bases; J trimming: 11 bases; junction bases outside the gene matches: 6. The V gene's germline CDR1 is DFQATT and CDR2 SNEGSKA (reference sequence). The CDR3, as DNA: TGCAGTGCGACAGGGGGCGCCTCCGCTTTCTTT. It yields the protein CSATGGASAFF.

The chain combines TRBV5-1 with TRBJ2-7; D is uncertain. From germline, CDR1 is SGHRS and CDR2 YFSETQ. Deletions cut 0 bases from V and 5 bases from J, with 9 bases between. The CDR3 covers 13 residues. CDR3 in DNA: TGCGCCAGCAGCTTGGCTTATTCAGACGAGCAGTACTTC. This gives the protein CASSLAYSDEQYF. Complete variable domain (other parts from reference TRBV5-1 and TRBJ2-7): KAGVTQTPRYLIKTRGQQVTLSCSPISGHRSVSWYQQTPGQGLQFLFEYFSETQRNKGNFPGRFSGRQFSNSRSEMNVSTLELGDSALYLCASSLAYSDEQYFGPGTRLTVT.

This clonotype has a handful of counts. The V and J genes are TRBV27 and TRBJ2-1, with 9 bases aligning to TRBD2. CDR1 is MNHEY and CDR2 is SMNVEV in the germline V gene (reference sequence). Trimming cost V 1 base and J 2 bases; bases outside gene matches: 6. This CDR3 region has 17 residues. The CDR3 here is CASSLYPAGGTYNEQFF. As DNA, the CDR3 is TGTGCCAGCAGTTTATATCCAGCGGGAGGAACCTACAATGAGCAGTTCTTC.

The chain carries TRBV20-1 and TRBJ1-2; D is unclear. V lost 5 bases and J 0 bases, leaving 16 bases between the germline ends. The CDR3 is 15 residues long. CDR1 and CDR2 (germline): DFQATT, SNEGSKA (reference sequence). CDR3 sequence: CSAVTPDGTNYGYTF. In DNA, the CDR3 is TGCAGTGCTGTAACCCCGGACGGAACTAACTATGGCTACACCTTC.

This clonotype was seen at least ten times. The J gene is TRBJ1-1, the V gene TRBV30, with a tentative D call TRBD1 (6 bases). V lost 0 bases to trimming and J lost 10 bases, with 15 bases between them. CDR3 size: 13 residues. In germline, CDR1 is GTSNPN, CDR2 SVGIG (reference sequence). CDR3 coding DNA: TGTGCCTGGAGTGTAGGGGGGGACCTCGGAGCTTTCTTT. Amino acid sequence: CAWSVGGDLGAFF.

This clonotype showed up many times. This rearrangement joins TRBV28 to TRBJ2-7; 7 positions agree with TRBD1. The CDR3 spans 15 residues. Germline V gene sequence: CDR1 MDHEN, CDR2 SYDVKM. V lost 5 bases and J lost 4; bases outside the gene matches: 11. The CDR3 spells CASSPTSGGLYEQYF. The CDR3 DNA is TGTGCCAGCAGTCCGACCTCAGGGGGATTATACGAGCAGTACTTC.

This chain joins TRBV30 and TRBJ2-1; possibly TRBD1 for D (5 bases). CDR3 length: 15 amino acids. Deletions cut 0 bases from V and 0 bases from J, with 9 bases between. Looked up from germline, CDR1 is GTSNPN and CDR2 is SVGIG (reference sequence). In DNA, the CDR3 is TGTGCCTGGAGTGTACTGGGGCGCTCCTACAATGAGCAGTTCTTC. Its protein is CAWSVLGRSYNEQFF.

The chain carries TRBV20-1 and TRBJ2-7; 9 bases are shared with TRBD1. CDR1 DFQATT and CDR2 SNEGSKA come from the germline V gene (reference sequence). The CDR3 contains 14 residues. J lost 3 bases, V lost 2 bases, and 5 bases had no gene match. CDR3 nucleotides: TGCAGTGCTAGACACCGGGACAGGGTCTACGAGCAGTACTTC. Protein product: CSARHRDRVYEQYF.

This clonotype was observed at least ten times. V is TRBV19 and J is TRBJ2-3; a possible D gene is TRBD1 (5 bases). The CDR3 totals 17 residues. The V and J ends lost 0 bases and 0 bases respectively, with 13 bases between them. CDR1 and CDR2 from the germline V gene are LNHDA and SQIVND (reference sequence). This chain's CDR3 is CASSIDLSGHSTDTQYF. CDR3 in DNA: TGTGCCAGTAGTATAGATCTATCAGGACACAGCACAGATACGCAGTATTTT.

The V gene is TRBV29-1, the J gene TRBJ2-7; D is possibly TRBD2 (6 bases). Germline V gene data show CDR1 as SQVTM and CDR2 as ANQGSEA. Trimming took 3 bases from V and 5 from J, leaving 17 bases between them. CDR3 size: 14 residues. The CDR3 loop is CSVESGDFGDEQYF. CDR3 bases: TGCAGCGTTGAGTCCGGGGACTTCGGGGACGAGCAGTACTTC.

This clonotype showed up many times. The CDR3 nucleotides are TGTGCCAGCTCACCCCAGGGATTGACTAATGAAAAACTGTTTTTT. Translation: CASSPQGLTNEKLFF. J is TRBJ1-4 and V is TRBV18; tentatively, D is TRBD1 (5 bases). The CDR3 extends over 15 amino acids. V dropped 3 bases and J dropped 2 bases, with 10 bases sitting between them. Germline V gene sequence: CDR1 KGHSH, CDR2 LQKENI.

The table lists this clonotype with many counts. This CDR3 reads CSGTSGRSYNEQFF. As DNA, the CDR3 is TGCAGCGGAACTAGCGGGAGGTCCTACAATGAGCAGTTCTTC. The chain recombines TRBV29-1 with TRBJ2-1; 12 bases are a match to TRBD2. This CDR3 region has 14 residues. Germline assignment: CDR1 SQVTM and CDR2 ANQGSEA. The V and J ends lost 7 bases and 1 base, in that order; junction bases with no gene match: 2.

V and J are TRBV15 and TRBJ1-4, with no clear D. From germline, CDR1 is LNHNV and CDR2 YYDKDF (reference sequence). The CDR3 runs to 16 residues. The V end lost 0 bases, the J end lost 4 bases, and 12 bases lay between the germline ends. CDR3 protein: CATSRDHGGINEKLFF. The CDR3 DNA follows: TGTGCCACCAGCAGAGATCATGGAGGGATTAATGAAAAACTGTTTTTT.

This clonotype has a count of ten or more. The gene calls are TRBV27 and TRBJ2-5, with 13 bases identical to TRBD2. CDR1 is MNHEY, CDR2 SMNVEV, per germline (reference sequence). V shed 3 bases and J 5 bases; nucleotides not matched to a gene: 9. This CDR3 comprises 17 residues. The CDR3 sequence: CASSFTSGTSGTETQYF. The CDR3, as DNA: TGTGCCAGCAGTTTCACCTCGGGGACTAGCGGGACTGAGACCCAGTACTTC.

The rearrangement uses TRBV5-4 and TRBJ2-3; D not certain. The CDR3 is 14 amino acids. CDR1 and CDR2 from the germline V gene are SGHNT and YYREEE (reference sequence). Between the trimmed V and J ends, which lost 5 bases and 0 bases, there was a span of 10 bases. CDR3 loop: CASSFSMSTDTQYF. The CDR3 DNA is TGTGCCAGCAGTTTTTCGATGAGCACAGATACGCAGTATTTT.

This clonotype was recorded many times. The chain recombines TRBV20-1 with TRBJ1-5, with D perhaps TRBD1 (5 bases). V gave up 0 bases and J gave up 7 bases, with 7 bases separating them. CDR3 length: 12 amino acids. The V gene's germline CDR1 is DFQATT and CDR2 SNEGSKA (reference sequence). The CDR3 sequence is CSAREGAQPQHF. The CDR3 DNA follows: TGCAGTGCTAGAGAAGGGGCACAGCCCCAGCATTTT.

The V and J genes are TRBV5-4 and TRBJ1-2; the D gene is possibly TRBD1 (5 bases). The CDR3 is 15 amino acids. V lost 0 bases and J lost 8, with 17 bases in between. Germline CDR1 reads SGHNT; CDR2 reads YYREEE (reference sequence). CDR3 in amino acids: CASSLGDRDLEGYTF. DNA of the CDR3: TGTGCCAGCAGCTTGGGGGACCGGGATCTCGAAGGCTACACCTTC.